Listed below are T cell receptor beta chains from one sample, sequenced in a study of blood T cell repertoires in COVID-19. Clones were sequenced by immunoSEQ multiplex PCR, and TCRdb holds only the in-frame ones, with some missing. The repertoire holds hundreds of thousands of clones, with approximately 86% as singletons. The specimen sequenced was peripheral blood. The origin of the receptors is a human donor in a cohort sampled during active COVID-19. The conserved cysteine and the conserved F or W are not part of the CDR3 here. The order of the fields is V gene, D gene, CDR3 protein. D genes are given only for firm matches.

V: TRBV7-9
D: NA
CDR3: ASSRELYGYT

V: TRBV28
D: TRBD2
CDR3: ASSSAGSGRVSDEQF

V: TRBV7-9
D: NA
CDR3: ASSSSRGVGTGELF

V: TRBV19
D: TRBD1
CDR3: ASSIARTGGGELF

V: TRBV19
D: NA
CDR3: ASSMTENQPQH

V: TRBV27
D: TRBD2
CDR3: ASSLTSGNTGELF

V: TRBV4-2
D: NA
CDR3: ASSQVLGMGGYEQY

V: TRBV6-2/TRBV6-3
D: TRBD1
CDR3: ASSYRDRTYQPQH

V: TRBV7-9
D: NA
CDR3: ASSYQSGSSIEQY

V: TRBV3-1/TRBV3-2
D: NA
CDR3: ASSQAVASTYGELF

V: TRBV6-6
D: NA
CDR3: ASSPKPRDYGYT

V: TRBV10-3
D: NA
CDR3: AISESSNEQF

V: TRBV4-1
D: TRBD1
CDR3: ASSLQGAGQPQH

V: TRBV7-9
D: NA
CDR3: ASSLAPGIGEQY

V: TRBV28
D: NA
CDR3: ASTLKNQPQH

V: TRBV29-1
D: NA
CDR3: SVLADPIYNEQF

V: TRBV6-5
D: NA
CDR3: ASGAASYEQY

V: TRBV25-1
D: TRBD1
CDR3: ASSEWEQGINGYT

V: TRBV5-1
D: TRBD2
CDR3: ASSVELAGGPFRF

V: TRBV29-1
D: NA
CDR3: SVIQGHSGNTIY

V: TRBV7-9
D: TRBD2
CDR3: ASSQGGLAGITYEQY

V: TRBV10-1
D: NA
CDR3: ASSEEHGNTEAF

V: TRBV5-5
D: NA
CDR3: ASSFRQAPDEQY

V: TRBV27
D: NA
CDR3: ASSLSGLGEQY

V: TRBV4-3
D: NA
CDR3: ASSLDTLAADTQY

V: TRBV28
D: NA
CDR3: ASSSYIGPGNTIY

V: TRBV27
D: NA
CDR3: ASSLSHSYNEQF

V: TRBV29-1
D: NA
CDR3: SVDVGGIYGYT

V: TRBV4-3
D: TRBD1
CDR3: ASLDRDRNTEAF

V: TRBV19
D: TRBD1
CDR3: ASSTSSGTGNQPQH

V: TRBV6-5
D: NA
CDR3: ASYSASGNQPQH

V: TRBV6-5
D: NA
CDR3: ASSYDGNPYGYT

V: TRBV7-9
D: NA
CDR3: ASSPLPGLDNEQF

V: TRBV20-1
D: NA
CDR3: SAVADTQY

V: TRBV7-3
D: NA
CDR3: ASSLLSTSGEQY

V: TRBV3-1/TRBV3-2
D: NA
CDR3: ASSQGVSA

V: TRBV4-3
D: NA
CDR3: ASTDPPYLLAYEQY

V: TRBV3-1/TRBV3-2
D: NA
CDR3: ASSQELGTEGYGYT

V: TRBV10-1
D: NA
CDR3: ARRGAQGHGYT

V: TRBV11-3
D: TRBD2
CDR3: ASSFSGGETQY

V: TRBV7-8
D: TRBD1
CDR3: ASSLNPQGVSNQPQH

V: TRBV6-5
D: TRBD2
CDR3: ASSRTSTVGIRY

V: TRBV9
D: TRBD2
CDR3: ASSVGLAGYEQY

V: TRBV4-1
D: NA
CDR3: ASSQLPLGSNEKLF

V: TRBV9
D: NA
CDR3: ASSFEVPEKTGVDTEAF

V: TRBV6-5
D: NA
CDR3: ASSYSLQGMNTEAF

V: TRBV5-1
D: TRBD2
CDR3: ASSLIRGGPDIQY

V: TRBV9
D: NA
CDR3: ASSVAGDHHSTDTQY

V: TRBV9
D: TRBD1
CDR3: ASSLYPTGGRGHTYEQY

V: TRBV27
D: TRBD2
CDR3: ASSYGDYYEQY

V: TRBV6-5
D: NA
CDR3: ASTLTANTEAF

V: TRBV29-1
D: NA
CDR3: SVEGGNRNTYEQY

V: TRBV19
D: TRBD2
CDR3: ASSRGLAGLFSYEQY

V: TRBV4-2
D: TRBD2
CDR3: ASSQGLAGGPSTDTQY

V: TRBV9
D: TRBD2
CDR3: ASSAPLTSGRRGEQY